This T cell receptor (beta chain) appears in the sequencing data of a study of tumor-infiltrating lymphocytes in primary liver carcinoma. Overall study context: Male and female patients aged 30 to 69 years made up the cohort. The study obtained roughly 3.5 to 7.13 million productive TCRbeta reads per sample, similar across tissue types.

Germline CDR1 reads SGHKS; CDR2 reads YYEKEE (reference sequence). V was cut by 2 bases and J by 2 bases, with 12 bases left in between. This CDR3 contains 15 residues. The sample holds a few counts of this clonotype. Germline DNA was also extracted, while the blood RNA originated from unsorted whole blood. None of the patients had received treatment, and all had chronic HBV infection. Collected before surgery were four milliliters of peripheral blood. Production of TCR beta cDNA used around 460 ng total RNA together with a constant-region primer. Investigators got TCR beta libraries out of three nested multiplex PCR rounds, done with slightly modified ARM-PCR. The opening two PCR rounds, approximately 10 cycles each, paired TRBV1-TRBV30 forward primers with a C-beta reverse primer. MiXCR was run by TCRdb on the multiplex PCR reads, yielding one entry per CDR3 protein. Of 310,000 or so distinct CDR3 sequences listed, approximately 64% are singletons.

V usage is TRBV5-5 and J usage is TRBJ2-3; D remains ambiguous. Sequenced input: peripheral blood. This clonotype originated in a middle-aged man with primary liver carcinoma and hepatitis B virus infection. CDR3 sequence: CASSFGATFTDTQYF. CDR3 in DNA: TGTGCCAGCAGCTTCGGAGCGACATTCACAGATACGCAGTATTTT. The full variable domain, in which reference TRBV5-5 and TRBJ2-3 provide the parts outside the CDR3, is DAGVTQSPTHLIKTRGQQVTLRCSPISGHKSVSWYQQVLGQGPQFIFQYYEKEERGRGNFPDRFSARQFPNYSSELNVNALLLGDSALYLCASSFGATFTDTQYFGPGTRLTVL.